This passage covers 23 T cell receptor beta chains from one sample sequenced in a study of blood T cell repertoires in COVID-19. This table comes from immunoSEQ multiplex PCR, and its TCRdb copy is limited to in-frame clones, with some not included. The table includes under 250,000 clones, more than 75% detected once. The specimen sequenced was peripheral blood. Receptors were obtained from a man older than 75 with acute or convalescent COVID-19.

V is TRBV6-5 and J is TRBJ1-3, with a possible D match to TRBD1 (5 bases). Germline V gene sequence: CDR1 MNHEY, CDR2 SVGAGI. CDR3 length equals 15 residues. Trimming pared 8 bases from V and 1 base from J, leaving 15 bases between. CDR3 in amino acids: CASLLTTGSGNTIYF. The CDR3 DNA follows: TGTGCCAGCTTACTTACCACAGGATCTGGAAACACCATATATTTT.

The chain is built from TRBV19 and TRBJ1-4; 7 nucleotides line up with TRBD1. CDR1 and CDR2 from the germline V gene are LNHDA and SQIVND (reference sequence). The CDR3 is 14 residues long. After removal of 10 bases from V and 6 bases from J, the junction contained 11 bases not matched to a gene. The CDR3 DNA follows: TGTGCCACCAAGGAGGGACAGAGATATGAAAAACTGTTTTTT. Translating gives CATKEGQRYEKLFF.

V gene TRBV2 combines with J gene TRBJ2-1; no clear D gene. CDR3 size: 11 residues. The V end was cut by 4 bases, the J end by 9 bases, with 7 bases between. From germline, CDR1 is SNHLY and CDR2 FYNNEI. The CDR3: CASSGLSEQFF. The CDR3, as DNA: TGTGCCAGCAGTGGACTCTCTGAGCAGTTCTTC.

This chain joins TRBV5-8 and TRBJ2-1, with 7 bases aligning to TRBD1. CDR1 is SGHTS and CDR2 is YDEGEE in the germline V gene. The CDR3 is 17 amino acids. Trimming took 3 bases from V and 6 from J; bases not matched to a gene: 15. The CDR3 is CASSSRTGPGVGNEQFF. In nucleotides, the CDR3 is TGTGCCAGCAGCTCTCGGACAGGCCCTGGGGTGGGCAATGAGCAGTTCTTC.

This chain links TRBV5-4 with TRBJ1-2, with D tentatively TRBD1 (6 bases). The CDR3 sequence is 14 residues long. Germline-derived CDR1 and CDR2 are SGHNT and YYREEE (reference sequence). The V gene lost 4 bases and the J gene lost 2 bases, with 12 bases spanning the gap. The CDR3 bases are TGTGCCAGCAGCCTCGGGACACCGAACTATGGCTACACCTTC. Amino acids: CASSLGTPNYGYTF. Combining the CDR3 with reference TRBV5-4 and TRBJ1-2 gives the whole variable domain ETGVTQSPTHLIKTRGQQVTLRCSSQSGHNTVSWYQQALGQGPQFIFQYYREEENGRGNFPPRFSGLQFPNYSSELNVNALELDDSALYLCASSLGTPNYGYTFGSGTRLTVV.

V usage is TRBV25-1 and J usage is TRBJ2-6; 8 positions agree with TRBD1. Germline CDR1 is MGHDK and CDR2 is SYGVNS. V trimming: 3 bases; J trimming: 0 bases; junction bases outside the gene matches: 4. The CDR3 contains 17 residues. The CDR3 coding sequence is TGTGCCAGCAGTGAGACAGGGGTCTACTCTGGGGCCAACGTCCTGACTTTC. Encoded protein: CASSETGVYSGANVLTF.

This clone was detected a few times. CDR3 nucleotide sequence: TGTGCCAGTAGTACGCCGCAGGGGGCTGGCAATCAGCCCCAGCATTTT. Its protein is CASSTPQGAGNQPQHF. This sequence joins TRBV19 and TRBJ1-5, with TRBD1 identical over 8 bases. V lost 4 bases and J lost 2; bases outside the gene matches: 7. The length of the CDR3 is 16 residues. Germline CDR1 is LNHDA and CDR2 is SQIVND (reference sequence). The variable domain in full, with the rest retrieved from reference TRBV19 and TRBJ1-5, is DGGITQSPKYLFRKEGQNVTLSCEQNLNHDAMYWYRQDPGQGLRLIYYSQIVNDFQKGDIAEGYSVSREKKESFPLTVTSAQKNPTAFYLCASSTPQGAGNQPQHFGDGTRLSIL.

The chain uses TRBV28 and TRBJ1-4; possibly TRBD1 for D (5 bases). The ends were cut back, 2 bases at V and 8 bases at J, with 12 bases in the middle. CDR3 size: 14 residues. CDR1 is MDHEN, CDR2 SYDVKM, per germline. The CDR3 loop reads CASSLGGVGEKLFF. CDR3 DNA sequence: TGTGCCAGCAGTTTAGGGGGGGTTGGAGAAAAACTGTTTTTT.

The J gene is TRBJ2-7, the V gene TRBV7-3, with 8 positions matching TRBD1. CDR1 is SGHTA and CDR2 is FQGTGA in the germline V gene. Unmatched junction bases numbered 4, after V lost 5 bases and J lost 4 bases. The CDR3 is 13 amino acids. The DNA for the CDR3 is TGTGCCAGCAGCCGTGGACAGGGTTACGAGCAGTACTTC. This translates into CASSRGQGYEQYF.

The CDR3 region is CASSFGTGYEQYF. The CDR3 region has the DNA TGTGCCAGCAGCTTCGGGACTGGGTACGAGCAGTACTTC. The chain uses TRBV5-4 and TRBJ2-7; perhaps TRBD2 as D (6 bases). Trimming stripped 2 bases from V and 4 bases from J, with 10 bases between. There are 13 residues in the CDR3. The germline V gene encodes CDR1 SGHNT and CDR2 YYREEE (reference sequence).

This chain joins TRBV5-1 and TRBJ2-3, with a tentative D call TRBD1 (6 bases). V lost 5 bases and J 0 bases, leaving 16 bases between the germline ends. Germline V gene data show CDR1 as SGHRS and CDR2 as YFSETQ. The CDR3 length is 16 residues. The CDR3 region is CASSLLQGTSTDTQYF. DNA for the CDR3: TGCGCCAGCAGTCTTTTACAGGGAACTAGCACAGATACGCAGTATTTT.

J is TRBJ2-6 and V is TRBV6-1, with D possibly being TRBD2 (6 bases). The V gene lost 1 base and the J gene lost 0 bases, with 13 bases spanning the gap. CDR1 is MNHNS, CDR2 SASEGT, per germline. This CDR3 contains 18 residues. The CDR3 is CASSEVGTGISGANVLTF. The DNA of the CDR3 is TGTGCCAGCAGTGAAGTAGGGACTGGGATCTCTGGGGCCAACGTCCTGACTTTC.

The chain employs TRBV9 and TRBJ2-3; D is ambiguous. Germline lookup yields CDR1 SGDLS and CDR2 YYNGEE. This CDR3 has 13 amino acids. V was cut by 0 bases and J by 5 bases, with 7 bases left in between. Here the CDR3 reads CASSVEPGDTQYF. The CDR3 DNA follows: TGTGCCAGCAGCGTAGAGCCGGGAGATACGCAGTATTTT.

The V and J genes are TRBV7-9 and TRBJ1-1; possibly TRBD1 for D (6 bases). The V gene's germline CDR1 is SEHNR and CDR2 FQNEAQ (reference sequence). CDR3 length equals 13 residues. V lost 3 bases and J lost 2, with 7 bases in between. This CDR3 is CASSLTGNTEAFF. The CDR3 bases are TGTGCCAGCAGCTTGACAGGCAACACTGAAGCTTTCTTT. The full variable domain, completed using reference TRBV7-9 and TRBJ1-1, is DTGVSQNPRHKITKRGQNVTFRCDPISEHNRLYWYRQTLGQGPEFLTYFQNEAQLEKSRLLSDRFSAERPKGSFSTLEIQRTEQGDSAMYLCASSLTGNTEAFFGQGTRLTVV.

This chain links TRBV5-1 with TRBJ2-1; 11 nucleotides match TRBD1. The V segment lost 4 bases and the J segment 4 bases; nucleotides outside the gene matches: 7. This CDR3 is 16 amino acids long. The V gene's germline CDR1 is SGHRS and CDR2 YFSETQ. The CDR3 nucleotides are TGCGCCAGCAGCCCGACCGGGACAGGGGGATACAATGAGCAGTTCTTC. Protein: CASSPTGTGGYNEQFF.

The rearrangement uses TRBV7-9 and TRBJ1-1, with D tentatively TRBD1 (5 bases). The CDR3 length is 15 residues. Trimming took off 1 base at V and 5 bases at J, with 14 bases between the two ends. Germline V gene lookup returns CDR1 SEHNR and CDR2 FQNEAQ (reference sequence). The CDR3 nucleotides read TGTGCCAGCAGCTTAGGAGACAGTCTAAGGACTGAAGCTTTCTTT. It encodes CASSLGDSLRTEAFF.

The genes are TRBV9 and TRBJ1-1, with 7 bases matching TRBD1. V shed 0 bases, J shed 1 base, and the junction held 6 bases outside the gene matches. The germline V gene encodes CDR1 SGDLS and CDR2 YYNGEE. The CDR3 runs to 16 residues. The CDR3 coding sequence is TGTGCCAGCAGCGTAGGAGCAGGGGGGTCGAACACTGAAGCTTTCTTT. It specifies CASSVGAGGSNTEAFF.

The chain links TRBV5-1 to TRBJ1-1; 8 bases fit TRBD1. The CDR3 is made up of 17 amino acids. The germline CDR1 and CDR2 sequences are SGHRS and YFSETQ. Losses at the gene ends were 0 bases for V and 11 bases for J; bases not matched to a gene: 18. The CDR3 DNA is TGCGCCAGCAGCTTGGGAGGGGCAGGGGGCGCCTCCTCGGGGGCTTTCTTT. As protein: CASSLGGAGGASSGAFF. The entire variable domain, with the rest obtained from reference TRBV5-1 and TRBJ1-1, is as follows: KAGVTQTPRYLIKTRGQQVTLSCSPISGHRSVSWYQQTPGQGLQFLFEYFSETQRNKGNFPGRFSGRQFSNSRSEMNVSTLELGDSALYLCASSLGGAGGASSGAFFGQGTRLTVV.

J is TRBJ2-2 and V is TRBV5-5; TRBD2 matches 7 bases. The CDR3 loop spans 15 amino acids. Looked up from germline, CDR1 is SGHKS and CDR2 is YYEKEE (reference sequence). J gave up 5 bases and V 0 bases, and 4 bases lay outside the gene matches. CDR3 in DNA: TGTGCCAGCAGCTTGGCGGGAGGAAGTACCGGGGAGCTGTTTTTT. Encoded protein: CASSLAGGSTGELFF.

The V and J genes are TRBV3-1 (or the pseudogene TRBV3-2) and TRBJ2-3; TRBD2 aligns across 9 bases. Germline CDR1 is LGHDT and CDR2 is YNNKEL (reference sequence). The CDR3 sequence is 15 residues long. V lost 1 base to trimming and J lost 6 bases; unmatched junction nucleotides: 5. The CDR3 DNA sequence: TGTGCCAGCAGCCAAGTGATACTAGCGGGCGATACGCAGTATTTT. Translation: CASSQVILAGDTQYF.

This clone occurred once. The chain is built from TRBV25-1 and TRBJ2-7; 14 bases match TRBD2. The trim removed 8 bases at V and 3 bases at J, leaving 3 bases unmatched. The CDR3 is 14 amino acids. CDR1 is MGHDK, CDR2 SYGVNS, per germline. CDR3 sequence reads: CASAGTSGGYEQYF. For the CDR3, the DNA is TGTGCCAGCGCCGGGACTAGCGGGGGCTACGAGCAGTACTTC.

Regarding this clone: Other DNA sequences in this specimen translate into the identical CDR3. CDR3 bases: TGTGCCAGCAGTTTCGGCAATCAGCCCCAGCATTTT. This gives the protein CASSFGNQPQHF. The V and J genes are TRBV12-3 or TRBV12-4 and TRBJ1-5; D remains ambiguous. This CDR3 is built from 12 residues. V was pared by 3 bases and J by 2 bases, with 2 bases between.

The CDR3 sequence is CASSVEDRGGQPQHF. The CDR3 nucleotides read TGTGCCAGCAGCGTAGAAGACCGGGGAGGTCAGCCCCAGCATTTT. J is TRBJ1-5 and V is TRBV9; D not resolved. Germline V gives CDR1 SGDLS, CDR2 YYNGEE. V lost 0 bases and J lost 6, with 13 bases in between. The CDR3 spans 15 residues.